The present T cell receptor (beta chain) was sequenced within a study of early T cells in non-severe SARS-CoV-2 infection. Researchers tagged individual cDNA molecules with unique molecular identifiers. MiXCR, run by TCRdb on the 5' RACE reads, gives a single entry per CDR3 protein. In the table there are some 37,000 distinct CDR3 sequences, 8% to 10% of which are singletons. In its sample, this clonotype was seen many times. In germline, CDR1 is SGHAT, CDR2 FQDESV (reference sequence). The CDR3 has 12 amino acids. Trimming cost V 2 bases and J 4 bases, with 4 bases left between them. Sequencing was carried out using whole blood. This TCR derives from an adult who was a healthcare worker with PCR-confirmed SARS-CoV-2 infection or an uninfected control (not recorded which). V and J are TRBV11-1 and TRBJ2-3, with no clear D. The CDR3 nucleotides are TGTGCCAGCAGCTTATTTGCAGATACGCAGTATTTT. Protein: CASSLFADTQYF.